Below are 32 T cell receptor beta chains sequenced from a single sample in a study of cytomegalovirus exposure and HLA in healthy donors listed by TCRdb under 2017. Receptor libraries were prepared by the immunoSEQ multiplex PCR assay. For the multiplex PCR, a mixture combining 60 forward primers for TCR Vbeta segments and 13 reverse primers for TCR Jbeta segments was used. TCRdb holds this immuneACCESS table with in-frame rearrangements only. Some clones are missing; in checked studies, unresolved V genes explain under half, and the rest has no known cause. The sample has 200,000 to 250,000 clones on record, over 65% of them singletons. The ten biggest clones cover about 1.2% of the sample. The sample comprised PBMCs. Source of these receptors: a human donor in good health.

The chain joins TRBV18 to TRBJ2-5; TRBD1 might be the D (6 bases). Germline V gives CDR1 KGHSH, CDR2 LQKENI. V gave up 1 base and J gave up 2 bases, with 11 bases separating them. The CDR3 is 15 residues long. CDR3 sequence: CASSPRDIPQETQYF. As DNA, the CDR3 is TGTGCCAGCTCACCACGGGACATCCCTCAAGAGACCCAGTACTTC.

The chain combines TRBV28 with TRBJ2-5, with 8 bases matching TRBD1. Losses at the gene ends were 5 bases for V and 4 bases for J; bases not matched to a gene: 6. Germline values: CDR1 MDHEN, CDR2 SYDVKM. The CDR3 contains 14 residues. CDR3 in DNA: TGTGCCAGCAGTAGTGGGGACAGGAGAGAGACCCAGTACTTC. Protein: CASSSGDRRETQYF.

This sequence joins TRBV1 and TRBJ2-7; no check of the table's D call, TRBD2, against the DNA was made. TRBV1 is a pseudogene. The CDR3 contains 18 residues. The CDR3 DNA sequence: TGCACCAGCCCCCCGGGGGTAGGACGGCGCGTACCCTACGTGGAGCAGTACTTC. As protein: CTSPPGVGRRVPYVEQYF.

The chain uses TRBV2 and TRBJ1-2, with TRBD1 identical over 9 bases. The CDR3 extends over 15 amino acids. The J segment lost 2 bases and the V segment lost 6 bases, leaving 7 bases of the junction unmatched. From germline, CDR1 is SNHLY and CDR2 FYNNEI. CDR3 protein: CASRERGQGNYGYTF. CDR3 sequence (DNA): TGTGCCAGCAGGGAAAGGGGACAGGGAAACTATGGCTACACCTTC.

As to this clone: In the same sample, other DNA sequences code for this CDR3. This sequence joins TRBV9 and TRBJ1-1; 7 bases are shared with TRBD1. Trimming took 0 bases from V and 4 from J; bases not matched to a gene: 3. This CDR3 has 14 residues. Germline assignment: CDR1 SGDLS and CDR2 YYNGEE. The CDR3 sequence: CASSVGQGGTEAFF. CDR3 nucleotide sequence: TGTGCCAGCAGCGTAGGCCAGGGGGGCACTGAAGCTTTCTTT.

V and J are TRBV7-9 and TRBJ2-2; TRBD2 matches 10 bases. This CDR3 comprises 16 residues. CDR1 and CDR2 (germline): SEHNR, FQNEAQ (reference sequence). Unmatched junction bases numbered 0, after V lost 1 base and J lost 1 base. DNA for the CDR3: TGTGCCAGCAGCTTAGGACTAGCGGGGAACACCGGGGAGCTGTTTTTT. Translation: CASSLGLAGNTGELFF.

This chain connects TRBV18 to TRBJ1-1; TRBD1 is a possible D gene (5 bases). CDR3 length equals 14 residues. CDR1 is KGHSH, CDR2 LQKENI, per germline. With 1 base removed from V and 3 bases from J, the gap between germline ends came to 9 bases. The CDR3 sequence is CASSPQGEHTEAFF. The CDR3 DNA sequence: TGTGCCAGCTCACCACAAGGGGAACACACTGAAGCTTTCTTT.

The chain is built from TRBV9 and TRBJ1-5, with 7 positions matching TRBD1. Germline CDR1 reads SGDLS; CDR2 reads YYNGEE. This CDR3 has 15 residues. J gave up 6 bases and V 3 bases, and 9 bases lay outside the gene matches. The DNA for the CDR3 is TGTGCCAGCAGCGCCGCCGGGACAGAGGGTCAGCCCCAGCATTTT. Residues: CASSAAGTEGQPQHF. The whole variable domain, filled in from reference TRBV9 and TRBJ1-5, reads DSGVTQTPKHLITATGQRVTLRCSPRSGDLSVYWYQQSLDQGLQFLIQYYNGEERAKGNILERFSAQQFPDLHSELNLSSLELGDSALYFCASSAAGTEGQPQHFGDGTRLSIL.

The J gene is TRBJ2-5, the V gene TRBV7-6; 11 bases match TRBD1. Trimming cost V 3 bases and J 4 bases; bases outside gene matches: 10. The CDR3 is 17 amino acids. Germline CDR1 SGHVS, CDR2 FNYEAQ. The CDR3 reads CASSLVGQGASLETQYF. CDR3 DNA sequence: TGTGCCAGCAGCTTGGTCGGACAGGGGGCAAGTTTAGAGACCCAGTACTTC. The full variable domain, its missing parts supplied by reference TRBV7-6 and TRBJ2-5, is GAGVSQSPRYKVTKRGQDVALRCDPISGHVSLYWYRQALGQGPEFLTYFNYEAQQDKSGLPNDRFSAERPEGSISTLTIQRTEQRDSAMYRCASSLVGQGASLETQYFGPGTRLLVL.

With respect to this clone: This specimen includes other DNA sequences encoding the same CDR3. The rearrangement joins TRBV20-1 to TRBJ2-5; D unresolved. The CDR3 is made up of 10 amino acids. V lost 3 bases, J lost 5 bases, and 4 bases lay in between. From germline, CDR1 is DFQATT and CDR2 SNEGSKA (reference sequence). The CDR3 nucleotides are TGCAGTGCTAGCGGGGAGACCCAGTACTTC. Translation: CSASGETQYF.

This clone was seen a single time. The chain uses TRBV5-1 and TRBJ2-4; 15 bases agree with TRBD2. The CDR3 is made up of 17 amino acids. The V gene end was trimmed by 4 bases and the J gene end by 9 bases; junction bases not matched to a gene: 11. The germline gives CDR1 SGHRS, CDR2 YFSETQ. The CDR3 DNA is TGCGCCAGCAGCCCAGTGACCGGGACTAGCGGGAGGACCATTCAGTACTTC. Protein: CASSPVTGTSGRTIQYF. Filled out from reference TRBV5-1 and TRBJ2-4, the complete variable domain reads KAGVTQTPRYLIKTRGQQVTLSCSPISGHRSVSWYQQTPGQGLQFLFEYFSETQRNKGNFPGRFSGRQFSNSRSEMNVSTLELGDSALYLCASSPVTGTSGRTIQYFGAGTRLSVL.

CDR3 protein: CASSFGLAGGTPYEQYF. The DNA for the CDR3 is TGCGCCAGCAGCTTCGGGCTAGCGGGAGGAACGCCCTACGAGCAGTACTTC. This chain connects TRBV5-1 to TRBJ2-7; 11 bases agree with TRBD2. Looked up from germline, CDR1 is SGHRS and CDR2 is YFSETQ. This CDR3 is 17 amino acids long. V was clipped by 2 bases and J by 2 bases; unmatched bases: 9.

CDR3 sequence (DNA): TGTGCCAGCAGTGAACCCCTGGGAGGGGTCGATAGGTACGAGCAGTACTTC. Translating it yields CASSEPLGGVDRYEQYF. The chain employs TRBV2 and TRBJ2-7; 7 nucleotides align to TRBD2. J lost 4 bases, V lost 2 bases, and 14 bases had no gene match. Looked up from germline, CDR1 is SNHLY and CDR2 is FYNNEI. CDR3 size: 17 residues. Together with reference TRBV2 and TRBJ2-7, the CDR3 gives the full variable domain: EPEVTQTPSHQVTQMGQEVILRCVPISNHLYFYWYRQILGQKVEFLVSFYNNEISEKSEIFDDQFSVERPDGSNFTLKIRSTKLEDSAMYFCASSEPLGGVDRYEQYFGPGTRLTVT.

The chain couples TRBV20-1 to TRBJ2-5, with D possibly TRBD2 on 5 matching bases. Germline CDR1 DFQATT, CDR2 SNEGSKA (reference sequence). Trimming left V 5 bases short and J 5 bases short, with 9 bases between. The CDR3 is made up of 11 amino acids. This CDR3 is CSALTRETQYF. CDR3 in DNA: TGCAGTGCTTTAACTAGGGAGACCCAGTACTTC.

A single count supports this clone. Written as DNA, the CDR3 is TGTGCCAGCAGTTTACAGAACACTGAAGCTTTCTTT. This codes for CASSLQNTEAFF. The rearrangement links TRBV28 to TRBJ1-1; the D is unclear. Germline V gene data show CDR1 as MDHEN and CDR2 as SYDVKM. Trimming shortened V by 2 bases and J by 1 base, and 2 bases separated the two germline ends. The CDR3 sequence is 12 residues long.

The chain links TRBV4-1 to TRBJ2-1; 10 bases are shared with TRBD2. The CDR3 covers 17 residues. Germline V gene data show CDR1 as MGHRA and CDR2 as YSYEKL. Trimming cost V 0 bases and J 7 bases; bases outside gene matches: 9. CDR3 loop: CASSQDVLAGVMNEQFF. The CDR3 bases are TGCGCCAGCAGCCAAGATGTTCTAGCGGGAGTTATGAATGAGCAGTTCTTC.

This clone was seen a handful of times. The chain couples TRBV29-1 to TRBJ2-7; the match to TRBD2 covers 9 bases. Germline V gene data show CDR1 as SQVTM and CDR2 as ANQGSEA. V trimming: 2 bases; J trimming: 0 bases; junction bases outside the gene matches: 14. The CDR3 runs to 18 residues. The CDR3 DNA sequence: TGCAGCGTTGAACCCAGACCCCAATATAGCGGGAGCTCCTACGAGCAGTACTTC. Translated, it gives CSVEPRPQYSGSSYEQYF.

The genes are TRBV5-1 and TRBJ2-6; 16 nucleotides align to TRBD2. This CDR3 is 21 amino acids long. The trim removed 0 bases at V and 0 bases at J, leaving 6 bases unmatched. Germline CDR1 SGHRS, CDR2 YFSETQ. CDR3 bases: TGCGCCAGCAGCTTGGCGCCCGGGACTAGCGGGAGGGTCTCTGGGGCCAACGTCCTGACTTTC. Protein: CASSLAPGTSGRVSGANVLTF.

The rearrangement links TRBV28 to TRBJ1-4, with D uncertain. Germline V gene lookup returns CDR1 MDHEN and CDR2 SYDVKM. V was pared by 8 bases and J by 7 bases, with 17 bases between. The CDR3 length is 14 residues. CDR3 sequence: CASRELPRSEKLFF. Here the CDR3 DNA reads TGTGCCAGCCGTGAACTCCCTCGGAGTGAAAAACTGTTTTTT.

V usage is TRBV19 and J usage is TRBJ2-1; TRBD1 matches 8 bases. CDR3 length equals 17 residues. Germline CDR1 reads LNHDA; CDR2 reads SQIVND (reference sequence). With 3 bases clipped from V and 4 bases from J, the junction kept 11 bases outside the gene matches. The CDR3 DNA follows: TGTGCCAGTAGTATCTTCTTGAGACAGGGGCAATACAATGAGCAGTTCTTC. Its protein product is CASSIFLRQGQYNEQFF. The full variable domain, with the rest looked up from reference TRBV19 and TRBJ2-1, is DGGITQSPKYLFRKEGQNVTLSCEQNLNHDAMYWYRQDPGQGLRLIYYSQIVNDFQKGDIAEGYSVSREKKESFPLTVTSAQKNPTAFYLCASSIFLRQGQYNEQFFGPGTRLTVL.

CDR3 sequence reads: CATSGTLRPGMETNEQFF. For the CDR3, the DNA is TGTGCCACCAGCGGAACTCTGCGGCCCGGGATGGAAACCAATGAGCAGTTCTTC. V gene TRBV15 combines with J gene TRBJ2-1; D is possibly TRBD2 (5 bases). The V end was cut by 5 bases, the J end by 6 bases, with 26 bases between. From germline, CDR1 is LNHNV and CDR2 YYDKDF (reference sequence). This CDR3 is built from 18 residues.

The CDR3 is CASRIQGAPGKLFF. The CDR3 region has the DNA TGTGCCAGCAGGATACAGGGGGCGCCGGGAAAACTGTTTTTT. V and J are TRBV28 and TRBJ1-4; 9 bases match TRBD1. After removal of 6 bases from V and 10 bases from J, the junction contained 9 bases not matched to a gene. Germline V CDR1 and CDR2: MDHEN, SYDVKM. The CDR3 is made up of 14 amino acids.

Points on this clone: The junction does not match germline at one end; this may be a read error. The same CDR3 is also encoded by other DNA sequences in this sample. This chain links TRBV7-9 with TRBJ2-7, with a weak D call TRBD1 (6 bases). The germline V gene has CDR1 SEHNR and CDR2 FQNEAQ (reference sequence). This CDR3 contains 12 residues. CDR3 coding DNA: TGTTCCAGCAGCTTGCAGGGGTACGAGCAGTACTTC. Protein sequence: CSSSLQGYEQYF.

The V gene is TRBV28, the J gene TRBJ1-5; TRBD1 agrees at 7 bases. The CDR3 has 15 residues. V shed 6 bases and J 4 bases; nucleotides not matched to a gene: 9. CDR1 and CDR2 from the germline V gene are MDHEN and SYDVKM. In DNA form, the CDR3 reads TGTGCCAGCAGCCCCCCAGGGGGTGGGAATCAGCCCCAGCATTTT. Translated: CASSPPGGGNQPQHF.

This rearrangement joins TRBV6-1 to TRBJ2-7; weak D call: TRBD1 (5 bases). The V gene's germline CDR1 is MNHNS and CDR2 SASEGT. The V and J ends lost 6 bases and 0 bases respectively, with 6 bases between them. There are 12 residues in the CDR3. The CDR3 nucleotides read TGTGCCAGCAGAGACAGCTCCTACGAGCAGTACTTC. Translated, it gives CASRDSSYEQYF.

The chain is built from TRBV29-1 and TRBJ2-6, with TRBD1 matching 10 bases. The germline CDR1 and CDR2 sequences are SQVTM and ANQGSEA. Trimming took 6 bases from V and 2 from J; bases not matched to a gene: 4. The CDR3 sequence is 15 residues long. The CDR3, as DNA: TGCAGCGTAGACAGGGGGCTTGCTGGGGCCAACGTCCTGACTTTC. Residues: CSVDRGLAGANVLTF.

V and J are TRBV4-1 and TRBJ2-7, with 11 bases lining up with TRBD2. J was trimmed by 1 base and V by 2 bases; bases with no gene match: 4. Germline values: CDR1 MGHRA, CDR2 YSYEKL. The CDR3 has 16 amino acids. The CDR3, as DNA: TGCGCCAGCAGCCAACCCACTAGCGGGGGTTCCTACGAGCAGTACTTC. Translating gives CASSQPTSGGSYEQYF.

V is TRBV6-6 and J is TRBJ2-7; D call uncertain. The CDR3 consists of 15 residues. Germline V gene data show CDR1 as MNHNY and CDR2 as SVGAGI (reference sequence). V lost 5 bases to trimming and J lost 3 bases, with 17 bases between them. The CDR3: CASSPKRFRSYEQYF. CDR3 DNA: TGTGCCAGCAGTCCTAAAAGGTTCCGGAGCTACGAGCAGTACTTC.

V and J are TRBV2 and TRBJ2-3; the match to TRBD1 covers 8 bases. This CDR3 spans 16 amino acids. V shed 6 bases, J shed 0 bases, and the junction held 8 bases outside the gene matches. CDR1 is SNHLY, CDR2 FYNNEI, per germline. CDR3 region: CASSGQGTLSTDTQYF. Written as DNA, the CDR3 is TGTGCCAGCAGCGGACAGGGAACCCTTAGCACAGATACGCAGTATTTT.

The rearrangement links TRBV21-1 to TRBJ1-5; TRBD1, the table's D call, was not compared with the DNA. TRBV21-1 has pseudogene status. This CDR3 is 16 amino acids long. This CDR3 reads CASSKAQRPGSSSQHF. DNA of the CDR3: TGTGCCAGCAGCAAAGCCCAACGGCCAGGAAGTTCGTCCCAGCATTTT.

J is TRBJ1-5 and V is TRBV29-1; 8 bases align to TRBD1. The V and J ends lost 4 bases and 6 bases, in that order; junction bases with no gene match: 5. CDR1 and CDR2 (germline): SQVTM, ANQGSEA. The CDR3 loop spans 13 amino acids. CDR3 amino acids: CSVVGQGAQPQHF. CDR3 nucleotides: TGCAGCGTTGTAGGGCAGGGGGCTCAGCCCCAGCATTTT.

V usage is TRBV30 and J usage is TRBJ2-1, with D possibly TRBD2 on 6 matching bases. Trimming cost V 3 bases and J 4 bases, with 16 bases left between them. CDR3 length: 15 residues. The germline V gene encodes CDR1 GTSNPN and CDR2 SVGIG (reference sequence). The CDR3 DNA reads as TGTGCCTGGAGCTCGGGGGTGGGGTATTACAATGAGCAGTTCTTC. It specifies CAWSSGVGYYNEQFF.